These 14 T cell receptor beta chains were sequenced from one sample in a study of identical twins (dated by TCRdb to about 2016). Library construction relied on 5' RACE. The sample was run on an Illumina HiSeq 2000. The public reads were reprocessed in TCRdb via fastp at Q25 and MiXCR, keeping in-frame beta chains. Rows with one shared CDR3 protein collapse into an entry with the most common genes and DNA. This sample holds approximately 1.8 million distinct CDR3 sequences; under 35% were observed only once. The ten largest account for about 0.27% of the sample. The sequenced sample consisted of cord blood. These receptors all come from a newborn girl in good health.

J is TRBJ2-3 and V is TRBV10-1; a possible D gene is TRBD1 (6 bases). Trimming took 3 bases from V and 4 from J, leaving 11 bases between them. This CDR3 is built from 14 residues. The germline gives CDR1 WNHNN, CDR2 SYGVQD (reference sequence). CDR3 sequence reads: CASSDSGGPDTQYF. In DNA form, the CDR3 reads TGCGCCAGCAGTGATTCTGGGGGCCCAGATACGCAGTATTTT.

The chain carries TRBV20-1 and TRBJ2-3, with TRBD2 matching 13 bases. The CDR3 has 14 amino acids. Germline V lookup: CDR1 DFQATT, CDR2 SNEGSKA (reference sequence). Trimming removed 5 bases from V and 4 bases from J; junction bases left unmatched: 3. CDR3 nucleotides: TGCAGTGCTCCGACTAGCGGGAGGCCAGATACGCAGTATTTT. Translation: CSAPTSGRPDTQYF.

This clonotype was recorded a few times. The genes are TRBV7-2 and TRBJ2-1; tentatively, D is TRBD2 (7 bases). CDR3 size: 15 residues. Trimming shortened V by 3 bases and J by 6 bases, and 15 bases separated the two germline ends. CDR1 is SGHTA, CDR2 FQGNSA, per germline. The CDR3 coding sequence is TGTGCCAGCAGCTTCCTCGCGGGGGCGGGCAATGAGCAGTTCTTC. It is translated as CASSFLAGAGNEQFF.

In this sample, this clonotype turned up a few times. The V gene is TRBV5-1, the J gene TRBJ2-3; D possibly corresponds to TRBD1 (5 bases). Trimming took 4 bases from V and 2 from J, leaving 17 bases between them. Germline assignment: CDR1 SGHRS and CDR2 YFSETQ. The CDR3 spans 16 residues. The CDR3 DNA is TGCGCCAGCAGCAACAAACCGCAGGGTACCACAGATACGCAGTATTTT. It codes for CASSNKPQGTTDTQYF.

V usage is TRBV4-1 and J usage is TRBJ2-7; unclear D gene. Germline V lookup: CDR1 MGHRA, CDR2 YSYEKL. V was trimmed by 1 base and J by 1 base, leaving 11 bases between them. The CDR3 sequence is 15 residues long. The DNA for the CDR3 is TGCGCCAGCAGCCAAGTTCCAGCGATTTCCTACGAGCAGTACTTC. It is translated as CASSQVPAISYEQYF.

With respect to this clonotype: A much larger clonotype is one base distant, so this may be a read error. J is TRBJ2-5 and V is TRBV7-2; 7 bases are a match to TRBD1. V was clipped by 5 bases and J by 11 bases; unmatched bases: 14. The CDR3 is 14 amino acids. CDR1 and CDR2 from the germline V gene are SGHTA and FQGNSA. This CDR3 is CASSVANRGNEQYF. In DNA form, the CDR3 reads TGTGCCAGCAGCGTGGCTAACAGGGGCAATGAGCAGTACTTC.

The J gene is TRBJ2-1, the V gene TRBV20-1; 11 bases fit TRBD2. Trimming removed 0 bases from V and 1 base from J; junction bases left unmatched: 5. The germline CDR1 and CDR2 sequences are DFQATT and SNEGSKA (reference sequence). The CDR3 covers 17 residues. The CDR3 loop reads CSARDPRLAGSYNEQFF. CDR3 DNA sequence: TGCAGTGCTAGAGACCCCCGACTAGCGGGGTCCTACAATGAGCAGTTCTTC.

This clonotype was seen a few times. J is TRBJ2-4 and V is TRBV12-3 or TRBV12-4; 12 nucleotides agree with TRBD2. The last part of the DNA fits TRBJ2-7 better; the J call may be wrong. The CDR3 is 15 residues long. CDR3 DNA sequence: TGTGCCAGCAGTCCCGGACTAGCGGGGACGGTCGAGCAGTACTTC. It specifies CASSPGLAGTVEQYF.

With regard to this clonotype: The junction and the germline gene differ at one end; a read error may be behind it. This chain joins TRBV19 and TRBJ1-1, with 12 bases matching TRBD1. The germline V gene encodes CDR1 LNHDA and CDR2 SQIVND (reference sequence). The length of the CDR3 is 14 residues. The DNA for the CDR3 is TGTGCCAGTAGTCTCGGGACAGGGGGCACTGGAGCTTTCTTT. Translated, it gives CASSLGTGGTGAFF.

V is TRBV7-6 and J is TRBJ1-1; no clear D. This CDR3 comprises 14 residues. Germline V gene sequence: CDR1 SGHVS, CDR2 FNYEAQ. The V and J ends lost 1 base and 4 bases respectively, with 10 bases between them. The DNA of the CDR3 is TGTGCCAGCAGCTTAGGGGGAATGAGCACTGAAGCTTTCTTT. Residues: CASSLGGMSTEAFF.

The chain joins TRBV7-6 to TRBJ1-3, with 7 bases lining up with TRBD1. The CDR3 spans 15 residues. The germline gives CDR1 SGHVS, CDR2 FNYEAQ. V was pared by 5 bases and J by 0 bases, with 4 bases of the junction left unmatched. CDR3 bases: TGTGCCAGCAGCCGAGGACAGGTCTCTGGAAACACCATATATTTT. Translation gives CASSRGQVSGNTIYF.

This clonotype has more than one count but fewer than ten. This chain links TRBV27 with TRBJ2-7; no reliable D call. V shed 4 bases and J shed 2 bases, with 9 bases lying between them. CDR3 length equals 13 residues. Germline CDR1 and CDR2: MNHEY and SMNVEV (reference sequence). In DNA form, the CDR3 reads TGTGCCAGCAGTTCAACCATGCCCTACGAGCAGTACTTC. Protein sequence: CASSSTMPYEQYF.

This clonotype was observed a handful of times. The V and J genes are TRBV20-1 and TRBJ1-4; D unclear. Germline CDR1 is DFQATT and CDR2 is SNEGSKA (reference sequence). The CDR3 is 11 amino acids. Trimming took off 0 bases at V and 8 bases at J, with 4 bases between the two ends. As DNA, the CDR3 is TGCAGTGCTAGAGAAGGAGAAAAACTGTTTTTT. Its protein is CSAREGEKLFF.

The V gene is TRBV7-2, the J gene TRBJ2-4, with 8 bases identical to TRBD1. V gave up 0 bases and J gave up 8 bases; unmatched junction bases: 6. Germline V gene sequence: CDR1 SGHTA, CDR2 FQGNSA. This CDR3 spans 15 amino acids. Written as DNA, the CDR3 is TGTGCCAGCAGCTTAGCCGGGACAGGAAAAGACATTCAGTACTTC. Protein sequence: CASSLAGTGKDIQYF.